This T cell receptor (beta chain) was captured by sequencing in a study of preoperative IRX-2 immunotherapy in early breast cancer (dated by TCRdb to between 2018 and 2020). The sample's treatment or condition, from its label and the paper: preoperative locoregional IRX-2 cytokine immunotherapy. The samples were obtained from a phase Ib study that tested preoperative, locoregional IRX-2 cytokine immunotherapy meant to prime immune responses. The donors were early-stage breast cancer patients who were given IRX-2 prior to surgery. The CDR3 runs 14 residues from the cysteine to the phenylalanine. The retained sequence is limited to the CDR3, 42 bases, with the frame set at the first base. Reading the germline V gene gives CDR1 SQVTM and CDR2 ANQGSEA. V drops 6 bases and J drops 1 base, leaving 15 bases in between. The method was the immunoSEQ multiplex PCR assay. Sourced from immuneACCESS, this table was stored by TCRdb with only in-frame sequences that have V and J called. A share of the clones is absent; for the studies checked, an unresolved V gene accounts for under half, and the remainder has no known explanation. The sample table shows 25,000 to 30,000 clones, and 75% to 85% are seen once. The ten largest make up less than 1.5% of the sample.

Notes on this clone: What antigen it recognizes has not been identified. No base quality values were provided; no much bigger clone lies one nucleotide off.

Sequenced here: lymph node tissue, sampled after IRX-2 immunotherapy. The receptor comes from a human donor with breast cancer. Recombination linked TRBV29-1 to TRBJ1-1, with the D gene not clear enough to name. The CDR3 region has the sequence CSVRPGWPNTEAFF. Here is the DNA: TGCAGCGTCCGACCGGGGTGGCCGAACACTGAAGCTTTCTTT.